The T cell receptor (beta chain) under discussion was sequenced for a study of T cell repertoires in cytomegalovirus infection. As for the study in general: A matching HLA type, together with CMV infection, was signaled by public TCR beta signatures.

The germline V and J ends were trimmed by 6 bases and 8 bases, with 12 bases remaining between them. The CDR3 length is 12 residues. About this clonotype itself: Its specificity is unknown.

Each CDR3 protein is one row after TCRdb ran MiXCR on the reads. The sample holds fewer than 130,000 distinct CDR3 sequences, under 50% seen once. General study results and limits: HLA-C-restricted CMV clonotypes gave the most frequent clonotype in two of eight donors.

This receptor was taken from a human donor in good health (CMV status not recorded). Some clones in this sample may be carry-over from other donors' samples. The V gene is TRBV12-3 or TRBV12-4, the J gene TRBJ2-3; possible D gene TRBD1, 6 bases. The specimen was CD8+ T cells from cultured PBMCs, collected from culture after CMV antigen stimulation. CDR3 region: CASSLGQSTQYF. The CDR3 bases are TGTGCCAGCAGCCTTGGACAGTCTACGCAGTATTTT.